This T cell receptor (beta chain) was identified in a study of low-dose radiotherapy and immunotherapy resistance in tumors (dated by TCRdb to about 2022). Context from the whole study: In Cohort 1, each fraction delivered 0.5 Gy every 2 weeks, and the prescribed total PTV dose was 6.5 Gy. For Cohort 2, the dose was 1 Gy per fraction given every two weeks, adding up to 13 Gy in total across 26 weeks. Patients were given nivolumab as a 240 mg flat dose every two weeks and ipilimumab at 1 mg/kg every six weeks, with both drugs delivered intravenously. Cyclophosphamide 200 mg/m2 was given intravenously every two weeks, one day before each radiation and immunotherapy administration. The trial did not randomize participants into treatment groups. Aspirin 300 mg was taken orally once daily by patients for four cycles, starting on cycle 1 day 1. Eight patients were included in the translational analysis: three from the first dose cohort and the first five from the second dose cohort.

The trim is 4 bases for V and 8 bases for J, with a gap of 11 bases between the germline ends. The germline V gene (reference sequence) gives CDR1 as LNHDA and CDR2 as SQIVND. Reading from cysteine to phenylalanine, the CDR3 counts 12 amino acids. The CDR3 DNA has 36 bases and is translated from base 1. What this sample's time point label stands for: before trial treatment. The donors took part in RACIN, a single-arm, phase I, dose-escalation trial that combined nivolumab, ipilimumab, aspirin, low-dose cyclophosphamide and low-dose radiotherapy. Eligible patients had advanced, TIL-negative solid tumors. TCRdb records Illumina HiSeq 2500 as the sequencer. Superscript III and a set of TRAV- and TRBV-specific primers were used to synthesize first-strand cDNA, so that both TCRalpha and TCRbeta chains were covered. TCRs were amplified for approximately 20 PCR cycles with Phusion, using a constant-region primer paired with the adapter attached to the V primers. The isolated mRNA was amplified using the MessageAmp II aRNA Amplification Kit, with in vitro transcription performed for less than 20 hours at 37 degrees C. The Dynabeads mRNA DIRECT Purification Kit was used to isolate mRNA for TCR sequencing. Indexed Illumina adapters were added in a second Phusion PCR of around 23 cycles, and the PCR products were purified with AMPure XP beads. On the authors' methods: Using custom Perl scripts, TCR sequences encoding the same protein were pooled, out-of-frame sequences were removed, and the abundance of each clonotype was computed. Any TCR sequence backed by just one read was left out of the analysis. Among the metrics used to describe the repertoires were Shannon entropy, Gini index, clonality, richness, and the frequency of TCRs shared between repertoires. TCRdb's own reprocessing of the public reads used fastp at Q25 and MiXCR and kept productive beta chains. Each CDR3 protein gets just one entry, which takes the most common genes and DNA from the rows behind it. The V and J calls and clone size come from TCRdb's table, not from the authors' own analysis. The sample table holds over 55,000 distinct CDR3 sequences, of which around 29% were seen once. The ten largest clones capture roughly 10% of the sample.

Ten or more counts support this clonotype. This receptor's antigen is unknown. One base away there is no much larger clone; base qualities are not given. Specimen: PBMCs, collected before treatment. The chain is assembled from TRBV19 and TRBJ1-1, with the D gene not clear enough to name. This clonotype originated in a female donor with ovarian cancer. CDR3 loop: CASSSSILEAFF. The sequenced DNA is TGTGCCAGTAGTAGCAGTATCCTAGAAGCTTTCTTT.